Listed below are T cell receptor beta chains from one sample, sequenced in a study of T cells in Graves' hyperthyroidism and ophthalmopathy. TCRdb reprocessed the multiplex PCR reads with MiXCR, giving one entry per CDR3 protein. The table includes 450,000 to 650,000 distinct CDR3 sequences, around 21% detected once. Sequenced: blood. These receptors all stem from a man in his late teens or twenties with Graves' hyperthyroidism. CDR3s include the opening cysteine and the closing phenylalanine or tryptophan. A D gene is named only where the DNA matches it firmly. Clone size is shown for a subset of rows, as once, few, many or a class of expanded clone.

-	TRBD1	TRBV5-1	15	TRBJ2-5	CASSLPQGTEETQYF	TGCGCCAGCAGCCTACCACAGGGGACCGAAGAGACCCAGTACTTC
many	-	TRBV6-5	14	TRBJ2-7	CASSPPGVGYEQYF	TGTGCCAGCAGTCCGCCCGGGGTCGGCTACGAGCAGTACTTC
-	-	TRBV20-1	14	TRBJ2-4	CSAQQGDYRSIQYF	TGCAGTGCCCAACAGGGGGACTACCGCAGCATTCAGTACTTC
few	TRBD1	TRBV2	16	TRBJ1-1	CASSEGTGVGDAEAFF	TGTGCCAGCAGTGAAGGGACAGGCGTGGGGGACGCTGAAGCTTTCTTT
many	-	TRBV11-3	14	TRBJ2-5	CASGMMDSQETQYF	TGTGCCAGCGGCATGATGGACAGTCAAGAGACCCAGTACTTC
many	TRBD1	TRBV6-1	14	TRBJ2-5	CATRGTGGKETQYF	TGTGCCACCCGTGGGACAGGGGGTAAAGAGACCCAGTACTTC
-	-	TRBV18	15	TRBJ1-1	CASSPRDKMNTEAFF	TGTGCCAGCTCCCCGAGGGACAAAATGAACACTGAAGCTTTCTTT
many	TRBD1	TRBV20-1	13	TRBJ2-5	CSALGQSQETQYF	TGCAGTGCGTTGGGACAGTCCCAAGAGACCCAGTACTTC
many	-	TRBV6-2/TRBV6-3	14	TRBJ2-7	CASSYFGTQYEQYF	TGTGCCAGCAGTTACTTCGGGACACAATACGAGCAGTACTTC
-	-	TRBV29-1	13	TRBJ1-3	CSVLTGSGNTIYF	TGCAGCGTTTTAACAGGCTCTGGAAACACCATATATTTT
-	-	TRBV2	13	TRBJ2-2	CASAASGAGELFF	TGTGCCAGTGCCGCTTCCGGGGCCGGGGAGCTGTTTTTT
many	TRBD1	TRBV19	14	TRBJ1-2	CASTDRAKNYGYTF	TGTGCCAGTACTGACAGGGCGAAAAACTATGGCTACACCTTC
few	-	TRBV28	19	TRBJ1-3	CASSLWPGRVLKNGNTIYF	TGTGCCAGCAGTTTATGGCCCGGACGCGTTCTCAAGAATGGAAACACCATATATTTT
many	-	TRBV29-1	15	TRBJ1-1	CSVVGNDKGNTEAFF	TGCAGCGTTGTAGGGAACGATAAAGGGAACACTGAAGCTTTCTTT
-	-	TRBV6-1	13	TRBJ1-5	CASSLQQGQPQHF	TGTGCCAGCAGTCTCCAACAGGGACAGCCCCAGCATTTT
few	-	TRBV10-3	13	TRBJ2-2	CAISEPSAGELFF	TGTGCCATCAGTGAGCCAAGCGCCGGGGAGCTGTTTTTT
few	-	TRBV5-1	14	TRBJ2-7	CASSLASSFYEQYF	TGCGCCAGCAGCTTGGCCTCCAGTTTCTACGAGCAGTACTTC
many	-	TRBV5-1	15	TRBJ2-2	CASSRDTAGTGELFF	TGCGCCAGCAGTCGGGACACGGCGGGCACCGGGGAGCTGTTTTTT
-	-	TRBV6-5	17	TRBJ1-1	CASSSPSGRAGGYEAFF	TGTGCCAGCAGTTCTCCTTCAGGGCGGGCCGGGGGGTATGAAGCTTTCTTT
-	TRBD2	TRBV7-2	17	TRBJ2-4	CASSLVGGALSKNIQYF	TGTGCCAGCAGCTTGGTCGGGGGGGCGCTATCCAAAAACATTCAGTACTTC
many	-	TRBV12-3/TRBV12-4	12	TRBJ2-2	CASSLKGWELFF	TGTGCCAGCAGTTTGAAGGGCTGGGAGCTGTTTTTT
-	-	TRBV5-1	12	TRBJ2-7	CASSLTGIEQYF	TGCGCCAGCAGTCTTACAGGGATAGAGCAGTACTTC
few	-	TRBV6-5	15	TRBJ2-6	CASSYSSSGANVLTF	TGTGCCAGCAGTTATTCCTCCTCTGGGGCCAACGTCCTGACTTTC
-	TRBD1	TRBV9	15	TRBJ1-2	CASSELGQGDYGYTF	TGTGCCAGCAGCGAACTGGGACAGGGGGACTATGGCTACACCTTC
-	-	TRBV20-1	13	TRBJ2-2	CSARDLVTGELFF	TGCAGTGCTAGAGATCTGGTTACCGGGGAGCTGTTTTTT
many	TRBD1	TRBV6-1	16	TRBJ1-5	CATETGGKGGNQPQHF	TGTGCCACCGAGACAGGGGGCAAAGGGGGCAATCAGCCCCAGCATTTT
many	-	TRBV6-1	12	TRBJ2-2	CASLGPTGELFF	TGTGCCAGTCTAGGTCCCACCGGGGAGCTGTTTTTT
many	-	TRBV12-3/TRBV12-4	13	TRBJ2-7	CASSLGTPYEQYF	TGTGCCAGCAGTTTGGGTACACCATACGAGCAGTACTTC
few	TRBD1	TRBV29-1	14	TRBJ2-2	CSVKTGINTGELFF	TGCAGCGTTAAGACAGGGATTAACACCGGGGAGCTGTTTTTT
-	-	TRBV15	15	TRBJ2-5	CATSRDPAEQETQYF	TGTGCCACCAGCAGAGATCCAGCAGAGCAAGAGACCCAGTACTTC
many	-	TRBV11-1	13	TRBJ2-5	CASSLEISQTQYF	TGTGCCAGCAGCTTAGAAATTAGCCAGACCCAGTACTTC
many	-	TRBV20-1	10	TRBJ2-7	CSASPAEQYF	TGCAGTGCTAGTCCTGCGGAGCAGTACTTC
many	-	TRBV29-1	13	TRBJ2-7	CSVQGTVTYEQYF	TGCAGCGTTCAGGGGACCGTGACCTACGAGCAGTACTTC
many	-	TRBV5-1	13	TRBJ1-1	CASSLGPGIEAFF	TGCGCCAGCAGCTTGGGTCCGGGAATCGAAGCTTTCTTT
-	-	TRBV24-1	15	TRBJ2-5	CATSGIGGGWETQYF	TGTGCCACCAGTGGAATAGGGGGAGGTTGGGAGACCCAGTACTTC
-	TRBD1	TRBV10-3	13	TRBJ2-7	CAIQDGQGVEQYF	TGTGCCATCCAGGACGGACAGGGAGTCGAGCAGTACTTC
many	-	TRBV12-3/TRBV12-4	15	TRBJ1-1	CASSPTGLAYTEAFF	TGTGCCAGCAGTCCGACAGGTCTGGCCTACACTGAAGCTTTCTTT
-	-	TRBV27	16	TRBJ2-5	CASSPGVGGGWETQYF	TGTGCCAGCAGCCCAGGAGTCGGCGGAGGGTGGGAGACCCAGTACTTC
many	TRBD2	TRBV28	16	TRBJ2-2	CASSLEAGMHTGELFF	TGTGCCAGCAGTTTAGAAGCGGGGATGCACACCGGGGAGCTGTTTTTT
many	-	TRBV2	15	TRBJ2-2	CASSERTGVAGELFF	TGTGCCAGCAGTGAACGAACGGGGGTCGCCGGGGAGCTGTTTTTT